The next 13 T cell receptor beta chains were all read from a single sample in a study of CD8 T cells in ankylosing spondylitis. Using its own MiXCR run on the 5' RACE reads, TCRdb lists one record per CDR3 protein. The sample lists some 270,000 distinct CDR3 sequences, approximately 30% occurring once. The sequenced sample was blood, either unsorted or a sorted T cell fraction (not recorded which). The receptor source for this set is a male donor with ankylosing spondylitis or in good health (not recorded which).

This clonotype was seen a few times. The J gene is TRBJ2-1, the V gene TRBV20-1; TRBD2 agrees at 9 bases. The V gene's germline CDR1 is DFQATT and CDR2 SNEGSKA (reference sequence). The CDR3 spans 16 residues. Trimming at V came to 2 bases and at J to 12 bases, leaving 17 bases not matched to a gene. For the CDR3, the DNA is TGCAGTGCTAGACCGCCCTTGGCGCTAGCGGGGTCCGGGCAGTTCTTC. Translation: CSARPPLALAGSGQFF.

This clonotype was counted only a few times. The V gene is TRBV20-1, the J gene TRBJ2-5; D possibly uses TRBD1 or TRBD2 (7 bases each). Trimming removed 5 bases from V and 5 bases from J, with 12 bases in between. CDR1 and CDR2 from the germline V gene are DFQATT and SNEGSKA (reference sequence). This CDR3 is built from 12 residues. The CDR3 DNA follows: TGCAGTGCTTACAGGGGAGGGGAGACCCAGTACTTC. As protein: CSAYRGGETQYF.

The chain uses TRBV20-1 and TRBJ2-2; D is undetermined. With 1 base removed from V and 4 bases from J, the gap between germline ends came to 10 bases. The CDR3 loop spans 14 amino acids. Germline V lookup: CDR1 DFQATT, CDR2 SNEGSKA (reference sequence). The CDR3 here is CSARGLRSTGELFF. The CDR3 DNA is TGCAGTGCTAGAGGTCTTAGGAGCACCGGGGAGCTGTTTTTT.

There are a few counts of this clonotype. The chain has TRBV7-8 and TRBJ2-7; the D gene is possibly TRBD2 (6 bases). CDR1 is SGHVS, CDR2 FQNEAQ, per germline. CDR3 length: 16 residues. Trimming stripped 4 bases from V and 3 bases from J, with 19 bases between. This chain's CDR3 is CASSSRRGSRHYEQYF. CDR3 bases: TGTGCCAGCAGCTCGAGGAGGGGCAGCCGACACTACGAGCAGTACTTC.

V and J are TRBV6-1 and TRBJ2-1, with 9 bases matching TRBD1. The CDR3 is 14 residues long. Trimming cost V 6 bases and J 10 bases; bases outside gene matches: 10. The germline V gene encodes CDR1 MNHNS and CDR2 SASEGT. The DNA of the CDR3 is TGTGCCAGCAGATCGGACAGGGGAGTGGGGGAGCAGTTCTTC. This encodes CASRSDRGVGEQFF.

This clonotype was seen a few times. The chain combines TRBV12-3 or TRBV12-4 with TRBJ2-2; D possibly matches TRBD1 or TRBD2 (6 bases each). V gave up 3 bases and J gave up 0 bases, with 8 bases separating them. The CDR3 is made up of 15 amino acids. The DNA of the CDR3 is TGTGCCAGCAGTTTCGGGGGCGCGAACACCGGGGAGCTGTTTTTT. Protein product: CASSFGGANTGELFF.

There are a few counts of this clonotype. This chain uses TRBV20-1 with TRBJ1-2; D gene ambiguous. The ends were cut back, 6 bases at V and 8 bases at J, with 7 bases in the middle. Germline CDR1 is DFQATT and CDR2 is SNEGSKA (reference sequence). This CDR3 region has 9 residues. CDR3 in amino acids: CSAPWGYTF. The CDR3 coding sequence is TGCAGTGCCCCATGGGGCTACACCTTC.

This rearrangement joins TRBV20-1 to TRBJ2-3, with D possibly matching TRBD1 (8 bases). The V gene lost 5 bases and the J gene lost 6 bases, with 21 bases spanning the gap. This CDR3 has 15 amino acids. Germline assignment: CDR1 DFQATT and CDR2 SNEGSKA (reference sequence). The CDR3 reads CSAPGQGGLFDTQYF. The DNA of the CDR3 is TGCAGTGCTCCAGGACAGGGAGGGTTGTTCGATACGCAGTATTTT.

For this clonotype: A read error may account for a junction end that differs from germline. The genes are TRBV20-1 and TRBJ1-6, with 7 bases fitting TRBD1. CDR1 and CDR2 from the germline V gene are DFQATT and SNEGSKA (reference sequence). The CDR3 is 16 residues long. The chain's CDR3 is CSARARQGPRYSPLHF. DNA for the CDR3: TGCAGTGCTAGAGCCAGACAGGGACCCCGGTATTCACCCCTCCACTTC.

The V call is TRBV27, the J call TRBJ2-5; D gene ambiguous. The CDR3 extends over 13 amino acids. The germline V gene encodes CDR1 MNHEY and CDR2 SMNVEV (reference sequence). Between the trimmed V and J ends, which lost 6 bases and 0 bases, there was a span of 8 bases. CDR3 sequence: CASRRRYQETQYF. DNA of the CDR3: TGTGCCAGCAGGAGAAGGTACCAAGAGACCCAGTACTTC.

V gene TRBV20-1 combines with J gene TRBJ2-7; D tentatively fits TRBD1 or TRBD2 (5 bases each). The CDR3 loop spans 13 amino acids. Germline V gene data show CDR1 as DFQATT and CDR2 as SNEGSKA (reference sequence). The V and J ends lost 3 bases and 3 bases respectively, with 12 bases between them. CDR3 nucleotide sequence: TGCAGTGCTAGTATGCCAGGGAGCTACGAGCAGTACTTC. Its translation: CSASMPGSYEQYF.

This clonotype was observed at least ten times. The rearrangement joins TRBV12-3 or TRBV12-4 to TRBJ1-5; D not certain. The CDR3 spans 14 residues. Trimming took off 1 base at V and 0 bases at J, with 4 bases between the two ends. The CDR3 DNA sequence: TGTGCCAGCAGTTTAGGTGGTAGCAATCAGCCCCAGCATTTT. Residues: CASSLGGSNQPQHF.

This sequence joins TRBV10-3 and TRBJ2-2; the match to TRBD2 covers 7 bases. Germline V gene data show CDR1 as ENHRY and CDR2 as SYGVKD. The CDR3 is 17 residues long. The ends lost 1 base at V and 3 bases at J; junction bases unmatched: 8. The CDR3 loop is CAISELTTSLDTGELFF. The CDR3 DNA is TGTGCCATCAGTGAGTTGACGACTAGCCTTGACACCGGGGAGCTGTTTTTT.